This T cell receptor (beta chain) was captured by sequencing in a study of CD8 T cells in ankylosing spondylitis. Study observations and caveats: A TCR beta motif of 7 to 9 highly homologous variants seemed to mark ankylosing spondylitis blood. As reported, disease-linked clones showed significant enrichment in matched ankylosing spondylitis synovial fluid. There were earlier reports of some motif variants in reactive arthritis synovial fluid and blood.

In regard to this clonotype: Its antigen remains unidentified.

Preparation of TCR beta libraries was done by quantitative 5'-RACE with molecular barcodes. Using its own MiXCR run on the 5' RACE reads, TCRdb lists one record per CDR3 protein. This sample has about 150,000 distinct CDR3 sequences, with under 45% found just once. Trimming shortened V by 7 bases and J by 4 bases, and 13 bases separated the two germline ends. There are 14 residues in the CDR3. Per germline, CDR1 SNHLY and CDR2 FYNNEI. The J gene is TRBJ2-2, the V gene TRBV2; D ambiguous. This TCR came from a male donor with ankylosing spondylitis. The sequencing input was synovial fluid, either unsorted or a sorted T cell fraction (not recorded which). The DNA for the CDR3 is TGTGCCAGCACGCCCGGTGGAGTCACCGGGGAGCTGTTTTTT. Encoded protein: CASTPGGVTGELFF.